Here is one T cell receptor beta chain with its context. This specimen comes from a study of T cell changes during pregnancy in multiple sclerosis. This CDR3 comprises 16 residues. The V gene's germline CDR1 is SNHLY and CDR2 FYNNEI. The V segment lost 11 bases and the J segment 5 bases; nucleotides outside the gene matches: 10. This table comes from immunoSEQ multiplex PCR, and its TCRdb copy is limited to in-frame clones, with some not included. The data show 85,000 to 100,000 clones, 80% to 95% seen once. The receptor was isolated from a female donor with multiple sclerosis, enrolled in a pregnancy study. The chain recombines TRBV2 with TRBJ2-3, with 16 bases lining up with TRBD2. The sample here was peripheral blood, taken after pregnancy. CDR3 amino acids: CAGRPGTSGRVDTQYF. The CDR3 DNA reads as TGTGCCGGGCGCCCCGGGACTAGCGGGAGGGTAGATACGCAGTATTTT.